This T cell receptor beta chain was captured by sequencing in a study of blood T cells in healthy people across ages. Study-wide findings and caveats: Per million T cells, TCR beta diversity dropped roughly linearly as age increased.

Each donor had about 10 milliliters of peripheral blood drawn. A second 7 to 11 cycle PCR used barcoded and J-beta primers. Samples each returned at least 2.5 million CDR3-containing paired-end reads. TCRdb itself ran the 5' RACE reads through MiXCR, one entry per CDR3 protein. The sample has roughly 800,000 distinct CDR3 sequences; approximately 35% are singletons. The germline V gene has CDR1 MNHEY and CDR2 SMNVEV (reference sequence). The length of the CDR3 is 14 residues. Deletions cut 2 bases from V and 0 bases from J, with 8 bases between. This clonotype has ten or more counts. Antigen unknown. Sequenced sample: blood. The sequence derives from a man younger than 35 in good health. The V gene is TRBV27, the J gene TRBJ2-7, with D unclear. The CDR3 DNA reads as TGTGCCAGCAGTTTAGCAACAAGCTCCTACGAGCAGTACTTC. Its translation: CASSLATSSYEQYF.